This T cell receptor beta chain emerged from a study of Graves' ophthalmopathy and Graves' hyperthyroidism. Amplification of TCR beta CDR3 regions used RNA transcripts. HTBI-primed RT-PCR formed the first round, and a multiplex PCR formed the second. TCRdb passed the multiplex PCR reads through MiXCR, listing each CDR3 protein once. Of a few hundred thousand distinct CDR3 sequences listed, roughly 15% were seen once; the top ten hold roughly 2.6%. In this sample, this clonotype turned up many times. This CDR3 contains 13 residues. Germline CDR1 reads DFQATT; CDR2 reads SNEGSKA (reference sequence). With V trimmed by 6 bases and J by 4 bases, 7 bases remained unmatched.

This clonotype was sampled from an adult woman with stable Graves' hyperthyroidism. Sequenced sample: peripheral blood. The chain uses TRBV20-1 and TRBJ2-7, with 9 bases fitting TRBD1. This CDR3 reads CSAVRTGVYEQYF. CDR3 in DNA: TGCAGTGCAGTTAGGACAGGGGTGTACGAGCAGTACTTC.